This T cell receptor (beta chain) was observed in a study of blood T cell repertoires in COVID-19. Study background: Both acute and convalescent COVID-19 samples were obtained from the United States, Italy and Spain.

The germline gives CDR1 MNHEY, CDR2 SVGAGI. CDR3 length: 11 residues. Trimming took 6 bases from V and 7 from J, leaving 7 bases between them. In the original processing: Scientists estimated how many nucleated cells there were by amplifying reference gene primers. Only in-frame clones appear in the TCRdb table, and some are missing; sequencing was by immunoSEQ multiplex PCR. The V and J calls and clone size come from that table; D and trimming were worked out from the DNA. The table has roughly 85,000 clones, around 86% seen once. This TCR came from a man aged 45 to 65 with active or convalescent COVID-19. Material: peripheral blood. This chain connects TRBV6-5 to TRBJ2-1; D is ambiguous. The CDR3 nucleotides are TGTGCCAGCAGGGCCCGAAATGAGCAGTTCTTC. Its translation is CASRARNEQFF.